A single sample is the source of the 14 T cell receptor beta chains below, sequenced in a study of post-analysis software for immune sequencing data (dated by TCRdb to the mid-2010s). These TCRs are of unknown antigen specificity. The paper's findings and limits, for the study overall: Patients showed significantly higher frequencies than controls for about 5 TRBV segments, among them TRBV5-6, TRBV5-1 and TRBV20-1.

Libraries were prepared through PCR. The data were produced on an Illumina HiSeq 2500. Unique molecular identifiers were incorporated into TCR beta cDNA libraries to reduce PCR and sequencing biases. The raw public data were reprocessed by TCRdb itself: fastp quality trimming at Q25, MiXCR clonotype calling, in-frame beta chains only. When rows share a CDR3 protein, they turn into one entry using the most common DNA and genes. This sample is represented by approximately 250,000 distinct CDR3 sequences; 36% of them were singletons. The ten biggest clones cover 4.5% to 5.5% of the sample. The sequencing input was blood. The receptors here all came from a girl aged 5-17 years with multiple sclerosis.

This clonotype was seen ten or more times. CDR3 sequence (DNA): TGTGCCAGCAGCAAGACAGGGGAGAGCACCGAAGCTTTCTTT. Amino acids: CASSKTGESTEAFF. The gene calls are TRBV6-5 and TRBJ1-1, with 8 nucleotides matching TRBD1. This CDR3 has 14 amino acids. The J segment lost 8 bases and the V segment lost 6 bases, leaving 11 bases of the junction unmatched. CDR1 and CDR2 from the germline V gene are MNHEY and SVGAGI.

This clonotype was seen a single time. A read error is possible here, since a much larger clone lies one base away. This sequence joins TRBV20-1 and TRBJ1-2, with D possibly TRBD1 on 6 matching bases. This CDR3 contains 13 residues. Trimming cost V 0 bases and J 12 bases, with 17 bases left between them. Germline loops: CDR1 DFQATT, CDR2 SNEGSKA (reference sequence). The CDR3 region is CSARDSGGATHTF. In DNA, the CDR3 is TGCAGTGCTAGAGATTCGGGGGGCGCGACCCACACCTTC.

This clonotype was seen many times. J is TRBJ2-1 and V is TRBV7-9, with a weak D call TRBD2 (5 bases). The V end was cut by 3 bases, the J end by 0 bases, with 6 bases between. This CDR3 comprises 14 residues. Germline V CDR1 and CDR2: SEHNR, FQNEAQ (reference sequence). In DNA form, the CDR3 reads TGTGCCAGCAGCTTGAGCGGCTCCTACAATGAGCAGTTCTTC. Translating it yields CASSLSGSYNEQFF.

As concerns this clonotype: With a much larger clone just one base away, this may be a read error. The chain uses TRBV7-2 and TRBJ1-5; D gene ambiguous. Germline assignment: CDR1 SGHTA and CDR2 FQGNSA. This CDR3 has 14 amino acids. In DNA, the CDR3 is TGTGCCGGCAGCCAGCCGGGGAGCAATCAGCCCCAGCATTTT. It specifies CAGSQPGSNQPQHF.

This clonotype was recorded many times. CDR3 sequence (DNA): TGTGCCAGCAGTGAACAAGCAGGGGTCACTGAAGCTTTCTTT. As protein: CASSEQAGVTEAFF. The chain couples TRBV6-1 to TRBJ1-1; weak D call: TRBD1 (6 bases). The V gene's germline CDR1 is MNHNS and CDR2 SASEGT. The V and J ends lost 2 bases and 4 bases respectively, with 11 bases between them. The CDR3 sequence is 14 residues long.

The chain links TRBV5-8 to TRBJ2-2; D uncertain. V was trimmed by 4 bases and J by 3 bases, leaving 10 bases between them. CDR1 SGHTS and CDR2 YDEGEE come from the germline V gene. The CDR3 spans 14 residues. CDR3 protein: CASSLSHDTGELFF. DNA for the CDR3: TGTGCCAGCAGCCTCAGTCATGACACCGGGGAGCTGTTTTTT.

The rearrangement joins TRBV12-3 or TRBV12-4 to TRBJ2-1; D not resolved. The V and J ends lost 6 bases and 7 bases respectively, with 10 bases between them. This CDR3 spans 12 amino acids. CDR3 amino acids: CASRSQVNEQFF. The CDR3 nucleotides are TGTGCCAGCAGGAGTCAGGTGAATGAGCAGTTCTTC.

This clonotype was counted at least ten times. This chain uses TRBV7-9 with TRBJ1-6; TRBD1 agrees at 8 bases. The junction had 1 base not matched to a gene; V was cut back by 6 bases and J by 9 bases. Germline V lookup: CDR1 SEHNR, CDR2 FQNEAQ (reference sequence). The CDR3 consists of 12 residues. The chain's CDR3 is CASRTGVSPLHF. CDR3 DNA: TGTGCCAGCAGGACAGGGGTTTCACCCCTCCACTTT.

V gene TRBV7-7 combines with J gene TRBJ2-5, with D possibly called TRBD1 or TRBD2 (7 bases each). The CDR3 has 13 amino acids. The germline V gene encodes CDR1 SSHAT and CDR2 FNYEAQ (reference sequence). CDR3 loop: CASADREGETQYF. CDR3 sequence (DNA): TGTGCTAGTGCCGACAGGGAGGGAGAGACCCAGTACTTC.

The CDR3 loop reads CASSLQGRAGELFF. The DNA for the CDR3 is TGTGCCAGCAGTTTACAGGGAAGGGCCGGGGAGCTGTTTTTT. V gene TRBV28 combines with J gene TRBJ2-2; a weak D match, TRBD1 (5 bases). The V gene's germline CDR1 is MDHEN and CDR2 SYDVKM. V lost 2 bases to trimming and J lost 6 bases, with 10 bases between them. The CDR3 is 14 residues long.

This clonotype was seen many times. The chain combines TRBV27 with TRBJ2-3, with 9 bases fitting TRBD2. Germline-derived CDR1 and CDR2 are MNHEY and SMNVEV (reference sequence). This CDR3 has 17 amino acids. Losses at the gene ends were 6 bases for V and 5 bases for J; bases not matched to a gene: 15. In DNA form, the CDR3 reads TGTGCCAGCAGCGGAGACGAAGCGGGGGGACTTTTAGATACGCAGTATTTT. This translates into CASSGDEAGGLLDTQYF.

The table lists this clonotype with many counts. V usage is TRBV18 and J usage is TRBJ2-7; 15 nucleotides align to TRBD2. Looked up from germline, CDR1 is KGHSH and CDR2 is LQKENI. Losses at the gene ends were 4 bases for V and 6 bases for J; bases not matched to a gene: 4. The CDR3 extends over 15 amino acids. The CDR3 spells CASSLGLAGGGEQYF. Here the CDR3 DNA reads TGTGCCAGCTCACTGGGACTAGCGGGAGGAGGCGAGCAGTACTTC.

For this clonotype: A much larger clone lies one base from this, so it may be a read error. The chain carries TRBV2 and TRBJ1-2; D might be TRBD1 (6 bases). In germline, CDR1 is SNHLY, CDR2 FYNNEI. This CDR3 is built from 16 residues. V was clipped by 6 bases and J by 7 bases, with 24 bases between them. CDR3 bases: TGTGCCAGCAGCCCTAATGATTCCAGGGGAGTAGGTGGCTACACCTTC. It codes for CASSPNDSRGVGGYTF.

The genes are TRBV10-3 and TRBJ1-2, with D maybe TRBD1 (6 bases). The CDR3 consists of 14 residues. CDR1 ENHRY and CDR2 SYGVKD come from the germline V gene. V was shortened by 7 bases and J by 6 bases, with 18 bases between the two germline ends. CDR3 residues: CAITATGLRDGYTF. CDR3 coding DNA: TGTGCCATCACTGCGACAGGCCTAAGAGATGGCTACACCTTC.